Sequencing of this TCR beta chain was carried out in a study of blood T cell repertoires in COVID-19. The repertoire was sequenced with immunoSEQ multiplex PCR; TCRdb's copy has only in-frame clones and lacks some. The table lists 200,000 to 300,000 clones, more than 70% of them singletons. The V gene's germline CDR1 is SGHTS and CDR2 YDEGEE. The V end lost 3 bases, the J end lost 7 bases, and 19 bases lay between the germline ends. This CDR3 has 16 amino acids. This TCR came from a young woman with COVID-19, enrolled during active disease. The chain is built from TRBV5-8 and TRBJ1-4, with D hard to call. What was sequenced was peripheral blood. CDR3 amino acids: CASSWRLDGITEKLFF. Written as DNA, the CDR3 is TGTGCCAGCAGCTGGAGACTGGACGGGATAACTGAAAAACTGTTTTTT.